This TCR beta chain was sequenced during a study of immune characteristics of hereditary and idiopathic chronic pancreatitis. For the study in its entirety: Local pancreatic immune cells and TCRbeta repertoires were profiled in hereditary and idiopathic chronic pancreatitis and were compared with control organ donor pancreases. In total, about five control pancreases, fewer than 10 hereditary chronic pancreatitis pancreases and about six idiopathic chronic pancreatitis pancreases underwent TCRbeta sequencing. Minimal in vitro experimental manipulation of pancreas-infiltrating T cells was the reason the gDNA-based approach was selected.

Pancreas tissue with chronic pancreatitis was obtained from patients having total pancreatectomy with islet autotransplantation (TPIAT). Included chronic pancreatitis patients had no known history of diabetes. For TCRbeta sequencing, genomic DNA was extracted directly from bulk pancreas tissue without sorting T cells. No particular cause of disease was identified in the patients with idiopathic chronic pancreatitis. At two US centers, pancreas tissues from patients and organ donors were collected on a consecutive basis. About this clone itself: Its specific antigen is unknown. There are no base qualities to consult, and no much larger clone falls within one base.

The library was built by means of the immunoSEQ multiplex PCR assay. From pancreatic genomic DNA, the TCRbeta CDR3 region and adjacent sequences were amplified and sequenced. The authors processed their data as follows. Repertoire diversity was measured as a mean normalized Shannon-Wiener index, alongside productive clonality and productive rearrangement counts. The nonparametric Mann-Whitney U test was used to compare repertoire metrics between controls and chronic pancreatitis. Shared clonotypes were defined as CDR3beta sequences with identical amino acid composition and length across subjects. TCRdb limited this immuneACCESS table to in-frame rearrangements with V and J called. A share of clones is missing; checked studies link under half to unresolved V genes, and the rest is unexplained. The V and J calls and the clone size are those of that table, but D and trimming were determined from the DNA. The sample table shows roughly 9,000 clones, and around 75% are seen once. The ten top clones hold 14% of the sample.

What the study reported, not specific to this receptor: Hereditary and idiopathic chronic pancreatitis differed in Vbeta-Jbeta gene family usage, including TRBV10, TRBV19, TRBV23 and TRBV5. Because patient tissue could be obtained only at the time of TPIAT, differences in disease duration may have affected the immune findings. Compared with controls, TCRbeta repertoire diversity was significantly higher and clonality was lower in both chronic pancreatitis groups. Chronic pancreatitis caused by alcohol use was excluded from the study. Among about a dozen chronic pancreatitis patients, higher numbers of productive TCR rearrangements went along with higher disease severity scores, showing a positive correlation.

V is clipped by 3 bases and J by 0 bases, and the sequence between their germline boundaries is 8 bases long. CDR1 and CDR2 are read off the germline V gene as MDHEN and SYDVKM. There are 14 amino acids in the CDR3, from cysteine to phenylalanine inclusive. Only the CDR3 DNA is retained, 42 bases long and in frame from the first base. The specimen was pancreas tissue with idiopathic chronic pancreatitis. The cell subset or site label corresponds to: chronic pancreatitis without an identified cause. The chain uses TRBV28 and TRBJ2-5, with the D gene not clear enough to name. The TCR comes from a human donor with chronic pancreatitis. The bases read TGTGCCAGCAGTTTCCTAGGGAACCAAGAGACCCAGTACTTC. The encoded protein is CASSFLGNQETQYF.